A selection of T cell receptor beta chains follows, all from one sample in a study of a mutant IDH1 vaccine in newly diagnosed glioma. Only in-frame clones appear in the TCRdb table, and some are missing; sequencing was by immunoSEQ multiplex PCR. The sample yields tens of thousands of clones, approximately 80% seen once. What these receptors recognize is not known. The material was PBMCs, obtained from a glioma patient whose treatment included an IDH1 peptide vaccine. The receptors come from a man between 40 and 49 years old with glioma. Both conserved end residues are part of each CDR3. Fields, in order: J gene, D gene, CDR3 length, V gene, CDR3 protein, CDR3 DNA. A D gene is named only where the DNA matches it firmly.

J: TRBJ2-1
D: NA
length: 12
V: TRBV6-6
CDR3: CASRKQADEQFF
DNA: TGTGCCAGCAGAAAACAAGCGGATGAGCAGTTCTTC

J: TRBJ1-2
D: NA
length: 12
V: TRBV13
CDR3: CASTDRGPGYTF
DNA: TGTGCCAGCACCGACCGGGGGCCTGGCTACACCTTC

J: TRBJ1-3
D: NA
length: 12
V: TRBV6-5
CDR3: CACQGNGNTIYF
DNA: TGTGCCTGTCAAGGGAATGGCAACACCATATATTTT

J: TRBJ2-2
D: NA
length: 15
V: TRBV4-2
CDR3: CASSPPVPMPGELFF
DNA: TGTGCCAGCAGCCCCCCTGTCCCGATGCCCGGGGAGCTGTTTTTT

J: TRBJ2-1
D: TRBD1
length: 15
V: TRBV7-2
CDR3: CASSPRTGGINEQFF
DNA: TGTGCCAGCAGCCCTCGGACAGGGGGCATCAATGAGCAGTTCTTC

J: TRBJ1-2
D: TRBD1
length: 16
V: TRBV7-9
CDR3: CASSLISTGPGYGYTF
DNA: TGTGCCAGCAGCTTAATCTCGACAGGGCCGGGCTATGGCTACACCTTC

J: TRBJ2-1
D: TRBD2
length: 16
V: TRBV14
CDR3: CASSQTSGGAGNEQFF
DNA: TGTGCCAGCAGCCAGACCAGCGGGGGGGCCGGGAATGAGCAGTTCTTC

J: TRBJ2-2
D: TRBD2
length: 16
V: TRBV7-7
CDR3: CASSPGAGGNTGELFF
DNA: TGTGCTAGCAGCCCCGGCGCGGGAGGGAACACCGGGGAGCTGTTTTTT

J: TRBJ2-7
D: NA
length: 11
V: TRBV29-1
CDR3: CSGGVGYEQYF
DNA: TGCAGCGGGGGTGTAGGCTACGAGCAGTACTTC

J: TRBJ2-7
D: NA
length: 14
V: TRBV19
CDR3: CASSIGAETYEQYF
DNA: TGTGCCAGTAGTATCGGGGCAGAAACCTACGAGCAGTACTTC

J: TRBJ1-6
D: NA
length: 18
V: TRBV6-4
CDR3: CASSDSIVFVQDYSPLHF
DNA: TGTGCCAGCAGTGACTCGATTGTCTTTGTCCAGGATTATTCACCCCTCCACTTT

J: TRBJ1-6
D: NA
length: 14
V: TRBV9
CDR3: CASSVALSGSPLHF
DNA: TGTGCCAGCAGCGTAGCCCTCTCAGGATCACCCCTCCACTTT

J: TRBJ2-1
D: NA
length: 12
V: TRBV5-8
CDR3: CASSLFRTEQFF
DNA: TGTGCCAGCAGCTTGTTCAGGACTGAGCAGTTCTTC

J: TRBJ2-1
D: NA
length: 15
V: TRBV18
CDR3: CASSPALISYNEQFF
DNA: TGTGCCAGCTCACCGGCCCTCATCTCCTACAATGAGCAGTTCTTC

J: TRBJ2-3
D: NA
length: 14
V: TRBV27
CDR3: CASSLKGTGYTQYF
DNA: TGTGCCAGCAGTTTAAAGGGCACGGGATATACGCAGTATTTT

J: TRBJ2-2
D: TRBD2
length: 16
V: TRBV13
CDR3: CASSLWLAANTGELFF
DNA: TGTGCCAGCAGCTTATGGCTAGCGGCGAACACCGGGGAGCTGTTTTTT